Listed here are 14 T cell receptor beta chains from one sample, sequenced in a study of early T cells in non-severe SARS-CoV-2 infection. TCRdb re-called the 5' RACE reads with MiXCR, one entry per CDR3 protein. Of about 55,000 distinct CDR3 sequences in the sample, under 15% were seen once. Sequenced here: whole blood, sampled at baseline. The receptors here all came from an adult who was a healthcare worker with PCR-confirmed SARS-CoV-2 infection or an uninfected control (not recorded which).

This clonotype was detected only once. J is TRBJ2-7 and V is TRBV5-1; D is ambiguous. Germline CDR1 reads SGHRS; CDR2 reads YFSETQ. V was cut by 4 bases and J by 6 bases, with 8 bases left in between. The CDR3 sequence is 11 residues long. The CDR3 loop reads CASSIVGEQYF. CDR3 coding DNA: TGCGCCAGCAGCATAGTAGGCGAGCAGTACTTC. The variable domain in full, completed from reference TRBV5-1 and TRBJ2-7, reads KAGVTQTPRYLIKTRGQQVTLSCSPISGHRSVSWYQQTPGQGLQFLFEYFSETQRNKGNFPGRFSGRQFSNSRSEMNVSTLELGDSALYLCASSIVGEQYFGPGTRLTVT.

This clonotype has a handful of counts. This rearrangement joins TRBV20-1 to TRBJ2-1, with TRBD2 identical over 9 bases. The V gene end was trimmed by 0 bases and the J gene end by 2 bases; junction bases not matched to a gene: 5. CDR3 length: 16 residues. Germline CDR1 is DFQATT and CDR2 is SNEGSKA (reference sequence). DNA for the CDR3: TGCAGTGCTAGAGATGGGATAGCGGGGGCCTACAATGAGCAGTTCTTC. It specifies CSARDGIAGAYNEQFF.

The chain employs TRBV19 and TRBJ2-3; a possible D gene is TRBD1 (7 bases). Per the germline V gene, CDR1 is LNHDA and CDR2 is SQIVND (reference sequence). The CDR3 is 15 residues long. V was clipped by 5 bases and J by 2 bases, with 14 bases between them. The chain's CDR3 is CASSAAGQLTDTQYF. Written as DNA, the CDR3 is TGTGCCAGTAGTGCGGCGGGACAGCTCACAGATACGCAGTATTTT. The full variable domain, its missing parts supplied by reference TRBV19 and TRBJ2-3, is DGGITQSPKYLFRKEGQNVTLSCEQNLNHDAMYWYRQDPGQGLRLIYYSQIVNDFQKGDIAEGYSVSREKKESFPLTVTSAQKNPTAFYLCASSAAGQLTDTQYFGPGTRLTVL.

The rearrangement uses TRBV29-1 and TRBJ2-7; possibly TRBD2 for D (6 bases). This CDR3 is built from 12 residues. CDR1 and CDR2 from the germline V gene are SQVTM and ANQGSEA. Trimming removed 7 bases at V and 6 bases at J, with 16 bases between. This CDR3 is CSAGWAGGEQYF. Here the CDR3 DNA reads TGCAGCGCTGGATGGGCCGGGGGCGAGCAGTACTTC.

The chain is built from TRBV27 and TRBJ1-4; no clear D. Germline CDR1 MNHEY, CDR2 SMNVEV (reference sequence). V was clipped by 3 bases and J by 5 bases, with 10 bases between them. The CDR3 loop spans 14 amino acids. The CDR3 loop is CASSFYGSNEKLFF. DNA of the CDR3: TGTGCCAGCAGTTTTTACGGATCGAATGAAAAACTGTTTTTT.

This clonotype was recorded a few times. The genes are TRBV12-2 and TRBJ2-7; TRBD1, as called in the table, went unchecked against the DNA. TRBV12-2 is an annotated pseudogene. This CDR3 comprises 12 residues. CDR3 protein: CASRPLSYEQYF. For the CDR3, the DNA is TGTGCAAGTCGCCCCCTCTCCTACGAGCAGTACTTC.

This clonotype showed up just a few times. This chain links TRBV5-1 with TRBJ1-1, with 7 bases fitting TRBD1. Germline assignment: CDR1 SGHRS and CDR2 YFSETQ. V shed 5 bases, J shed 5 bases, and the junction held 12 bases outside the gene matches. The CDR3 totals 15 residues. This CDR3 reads CASSPTGKGGTEAFF. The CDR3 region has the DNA TGCGCCAGCAGTCCGACAGGGAAAGGAGGGACTGAAGCTTTCTTT.

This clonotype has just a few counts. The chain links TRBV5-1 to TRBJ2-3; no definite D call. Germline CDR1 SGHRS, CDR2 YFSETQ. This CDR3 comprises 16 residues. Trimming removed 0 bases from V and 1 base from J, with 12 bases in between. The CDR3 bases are TGCGCCAGCAGCTTGGACAGCCCCATTGGCACAGATACGCAGTATTTT. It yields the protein CASSLDSPIGTDTQYF.

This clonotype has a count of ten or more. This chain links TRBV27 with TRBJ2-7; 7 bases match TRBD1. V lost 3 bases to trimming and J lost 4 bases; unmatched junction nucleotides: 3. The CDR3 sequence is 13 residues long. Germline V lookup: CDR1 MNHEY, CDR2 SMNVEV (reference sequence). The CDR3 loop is CASSFDREYEQYF. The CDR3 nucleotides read TGTGCCAGCAGTTTCGACAGGGAGTACGAGCAGTACTTC.

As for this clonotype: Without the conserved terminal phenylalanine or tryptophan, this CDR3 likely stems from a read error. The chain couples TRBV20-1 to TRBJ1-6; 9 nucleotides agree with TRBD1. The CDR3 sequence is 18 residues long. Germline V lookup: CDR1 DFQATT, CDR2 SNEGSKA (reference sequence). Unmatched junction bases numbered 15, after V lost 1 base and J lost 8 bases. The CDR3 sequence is CSARASRQGDTSHSPLHC. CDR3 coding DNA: TGCAGTGCTAGAGCGTCCCGACAGGGGGACACCTCCCATTCACCCCTCCACTGT.

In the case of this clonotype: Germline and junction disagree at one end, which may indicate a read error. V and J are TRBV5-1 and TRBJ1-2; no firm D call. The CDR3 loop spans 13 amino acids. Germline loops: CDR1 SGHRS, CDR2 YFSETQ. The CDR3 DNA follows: TGCGCCAGCAGCTTGGAAGGAGGCCCCCAGACTAACTTC. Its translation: CASSLEGGPQTNF.

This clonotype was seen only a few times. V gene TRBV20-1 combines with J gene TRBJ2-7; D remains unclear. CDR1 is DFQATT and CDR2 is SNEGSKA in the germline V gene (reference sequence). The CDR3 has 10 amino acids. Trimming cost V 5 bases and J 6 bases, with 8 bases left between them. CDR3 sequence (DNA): TGCAGTGCTGGGATAGGCGAGCAGTACTTC. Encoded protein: CSAGIGEQYF.

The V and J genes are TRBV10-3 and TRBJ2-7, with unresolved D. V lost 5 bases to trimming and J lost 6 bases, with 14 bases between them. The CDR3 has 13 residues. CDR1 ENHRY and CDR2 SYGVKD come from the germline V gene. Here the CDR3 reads CAISLQVSGEQYF. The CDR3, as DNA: TGTGCCATCAGTCTCCAAGTTTCTGGCGAGCAGTACTTC.

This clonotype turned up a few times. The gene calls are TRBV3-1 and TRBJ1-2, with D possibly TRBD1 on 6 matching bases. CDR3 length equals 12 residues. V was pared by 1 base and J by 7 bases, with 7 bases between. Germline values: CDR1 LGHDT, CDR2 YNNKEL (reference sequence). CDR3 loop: CASSQGTAGYTF. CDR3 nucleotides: TGTGCCAGCAGCCAAGGGACAGCTGGCTACACCTTC.